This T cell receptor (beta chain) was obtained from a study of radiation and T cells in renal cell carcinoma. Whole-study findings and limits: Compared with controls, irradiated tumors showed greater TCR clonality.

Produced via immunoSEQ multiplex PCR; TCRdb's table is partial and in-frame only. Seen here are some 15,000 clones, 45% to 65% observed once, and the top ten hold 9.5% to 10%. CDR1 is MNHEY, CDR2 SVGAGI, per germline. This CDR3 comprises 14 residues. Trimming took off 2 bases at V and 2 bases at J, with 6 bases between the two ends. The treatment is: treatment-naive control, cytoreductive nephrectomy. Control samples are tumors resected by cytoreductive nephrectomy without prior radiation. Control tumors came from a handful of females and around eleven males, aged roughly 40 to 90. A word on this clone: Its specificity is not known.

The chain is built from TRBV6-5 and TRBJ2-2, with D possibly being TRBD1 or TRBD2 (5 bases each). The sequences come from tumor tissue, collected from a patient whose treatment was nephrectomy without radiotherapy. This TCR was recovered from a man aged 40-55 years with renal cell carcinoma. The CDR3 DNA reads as TGTGCCAGCAGTTACGGGGGAAACACCGGGGAGCTGTTTTTT. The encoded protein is CASSYGGNTGELFF.